This T cell receptor beta chain was recorded in a study of blood T cell repertoires in COVID-19. Across the study: The United States, Italy and Spain supplied acute and convalescent COVID-19 samples. The analysed material was cDNA or gDNA that came from T cells, B-cell-depleted T cells, or PBMCs.

CDR3 length: 12 amino acids. V was shortened by 1 base and J by 11 bases, with 9 bases between the two germline ends. Looked up from germline, CDR1 is SGHAT and CDR2 is FQNNGV. Authors' methods: Amplification from reference gene primers served as the basis for estimated nucleated cell counts. Method: immunoSEQ multiplex PCR; TCRdb's copy keeps in-frame clones and lacks some. The V and J calls and clone size come from that table; D and trimming were worked out from the DNA. The profile covers roughly 250,000 clones, with more than 70% appearing a single time and 0.95% to 1% taken by the ten largest. The sample comprised peripheral blood. This receptor was obtained from a middle-aged woman who had recovered from COVID-19. This chain uses TRBV11-2 with TRBJ2-1; D is ambiguous. The CDR3 bases are TGTGCCAGCAGCTTAGTGGCTCAGAAGCAGTTCTTC. Residues: CASSLVAQKQFF.